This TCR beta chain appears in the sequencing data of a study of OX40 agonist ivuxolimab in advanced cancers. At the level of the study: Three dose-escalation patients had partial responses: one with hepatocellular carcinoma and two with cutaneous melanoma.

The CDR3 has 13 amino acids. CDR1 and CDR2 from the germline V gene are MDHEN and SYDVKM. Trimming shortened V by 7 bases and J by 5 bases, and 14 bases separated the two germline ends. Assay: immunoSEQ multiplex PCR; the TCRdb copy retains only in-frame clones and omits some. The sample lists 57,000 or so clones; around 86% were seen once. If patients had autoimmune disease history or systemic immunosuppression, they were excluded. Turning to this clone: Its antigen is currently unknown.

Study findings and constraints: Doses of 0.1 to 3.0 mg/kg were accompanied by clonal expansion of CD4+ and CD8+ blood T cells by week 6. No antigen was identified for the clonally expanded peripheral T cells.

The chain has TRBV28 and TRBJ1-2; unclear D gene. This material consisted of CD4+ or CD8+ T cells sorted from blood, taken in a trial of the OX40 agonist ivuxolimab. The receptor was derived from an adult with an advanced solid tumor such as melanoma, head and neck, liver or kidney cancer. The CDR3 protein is CASNRAQEYGYTF. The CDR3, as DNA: TGTGCCAGCAACCGCGCGCAGGAGTATGGCTACACCTTC.